This TCR beta chain came from a study of blood T cell repertoires in COVID-19. Looking at the study overall: Samples of COVID-19 (acute and convalescent) were obtained from the United States, Italy and Spain. T cells, B-cell-depleted T cells, or PBMCs provided the cDNA or gDNA that served as material.

The germline CDR1 and CDR2 sequences are LNHDA and SQIVND (reference sequence). The CDR3 has 15 amino acids. The V end lost 5 bases, the J end lost 6 bases, and 17 bases lay between the germline ends. Original data processing: Cell counts per sample came from amplifying reference gene primers. Sequencing used immunoSEQ multiplex PCR; TCRdb keeps in-frame clones, though not all of them. From that table come the V and J calls and clone size; the DNA was used to work out D and trimming. The sample includes fewer than 120,000 clones, approximately 82% of them seen just once. The sequence was collected from an elderly woman with acute or convalescent COVID-19. The sequencing sample was made of peripheral blood. The chain joins TRBV19 to TRBJ2-4, with D possibly being TRBD1 (5 bases). The CDR3 reads CASSGASLLVNIQYF. The CDR3 region has the DNA TGTGCCAGTAGTGGGGCTAGTTTGTTGGTAAACATTCAGTACTTC. Together with reference TRBV19 and TRBJ2-4, the CDR3 gives the full variable domain: DGGITQSPKYLFRKEGQNVTLSCEQNLNHDAMYWYRQDPGQGLRLIYYSQIVNDFQKGDIAEGYSVSREKKESFPLTVTSAQKNPTAFYLCASSGASLLVNIQYFGAGTRLSVL.